Listed here are 2 T cell receptor beta chains from one sample, sequenced in a study of Graves' ophthalmopathy and Graves' hyperthyroidism. Beta-chain TCR CDR3 regions were amplified from RNA transcripts. RT-PCR was first run with HTBI primers, then multiplex PCR in a second round. In TCRdb, the multiplex PCR reads were re-called with MiXCR into one record per CDR3 protein. The sample records approximately 500,000 distinct CDR3 sequences, approximately 15% being singletons. Material for sequencing was blood. These receptors came from a woman aged 30 to 39 with Graves' ophthalmopathy.

This clonotype was detected ten times or more. The chain couples TRBV11-2 to TRBJ1-3; D perhaps matches TRBD1 (5 bases). V was shortened by 0 bases and J by 8 bases, with 14 bases between the two germline ends. There are 15 residues in the CDR3. Germline-derived CDR1 and CDR2 are SGHAT and FQNNGV. The CDR3 region has the DNA TGTGCCAGCAGCTTAGAGGGTGGGGCGCGGTACACCATATATTTT. Its protein product is CASSLEGGARYTIYF.

The gene calls are TRBV11-1 and TRBJ2-2, with D perhaps TRBD2 (6 bases). V gave up 7 bases and J gave up 1 base, with 19 bases separating them. CDR1 SGHAT and CDR2 FQDESV come from the germline V gene (reference sequence). This CDR3 is 17 amino acids long. The CDR3 loop is CASTPDPGRKNTGELFF. The CDR3 DNA sequence: TGTGCCAGCACCCCCGATCCCGGGAGAAAGAACACCGGGGAGCTGTTTTTT.